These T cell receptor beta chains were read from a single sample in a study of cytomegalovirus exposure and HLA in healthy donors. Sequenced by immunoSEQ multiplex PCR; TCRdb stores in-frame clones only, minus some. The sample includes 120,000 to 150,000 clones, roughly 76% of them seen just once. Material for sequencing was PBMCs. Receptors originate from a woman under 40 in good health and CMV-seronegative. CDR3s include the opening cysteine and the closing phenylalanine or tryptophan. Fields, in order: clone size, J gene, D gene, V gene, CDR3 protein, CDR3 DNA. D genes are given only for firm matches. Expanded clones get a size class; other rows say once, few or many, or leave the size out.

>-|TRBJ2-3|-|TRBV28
CASSPHGVGRGPDTQYF
TGTGCCAGCAGTCCCCATGGAGTGGGCAGGGGCCCAGATACGCAGTATTTT
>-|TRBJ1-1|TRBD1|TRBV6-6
CASSFRGVRYTEAFF
TGTGCCAGCAGCTTCAGGGGGGTCAGGTACACTGAAGCTTTCTTT
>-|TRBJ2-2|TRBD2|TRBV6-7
CANVPGLAARSGTGELFF
TGTGCCAATGTCCCGGGACTAGCGGCACGGAGCGGCACCGGGGAGCTGTTTTTT
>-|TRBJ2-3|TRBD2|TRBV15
CATSRELADPTDTQYF
TGTGCCACCAGCAGAGAACTAGCGGACCCCACAGATACGCAGTATTTT
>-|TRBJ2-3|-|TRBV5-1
CASSLVSGLFLDTQYF
TGCGCCAGCAGCTTGGTCTCAGGCCTTTTTCTAGATACGCAGTATTTT
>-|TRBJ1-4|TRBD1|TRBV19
CASRLSGTAEKLFF
TGTGCCAGTCGACTCTCCGGGACAGCTGAAAAACTGTTTTTT
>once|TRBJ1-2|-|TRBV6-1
CASTPDSLVYGYTF
TGTGCCAGCACCCCGGACAGTCTTGTCTATGGCTACACCTTC
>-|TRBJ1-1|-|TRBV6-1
CASSEARNTEAFF
TGTGCCAGCAGTGAAGCGAGGAACACTGAAGCTTTCTTT
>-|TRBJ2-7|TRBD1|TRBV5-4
CASSPGTGHSYEQYF
TGTGCCAGCAGCCCCGGGACAGGGCATTCCTACGAGCAGTACTTC
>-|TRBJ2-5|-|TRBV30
CAWSVLAGFEETQYF
TGTGCCTGGAGTGTACTTGCGGGGTTTGAAGAGACCCAGTACTTC
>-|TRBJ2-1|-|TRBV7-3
CASSLVWGDRLFF
TGTGCCAGCAGCTTAGTTTGGGGGGATAGGCTGTTCTTC
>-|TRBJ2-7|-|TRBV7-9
CASSPPGRYYEQYF
TGTGCCAGCAGCCCTCCGGGTCGATATTACGAGCAGTACTTC
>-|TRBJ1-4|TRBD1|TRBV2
CASSELTGGNEKLFF
TGTGCCAGCAGTGAGCTGACAGGGGGGAATGAAAAACTGTTTTTT
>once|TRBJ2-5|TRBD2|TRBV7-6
CASRGLAGTSVETQYF
TGTGCCAGCAGGGGACTAGCGGGCACTTCGGTAGAGACCCAGTACTTC
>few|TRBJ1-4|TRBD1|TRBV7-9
CASSASDRGGNEKLFF
TGTGCCAGCAGCGCTAGCGACAGGGGGGGAAATGAAAAACTGTTTTTT
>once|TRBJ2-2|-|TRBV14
CASRRMGSNTGELFF
TGTGCCAGCAGGCGGATGGGTTCGAACACCGGGGAGCTGTTTTTT
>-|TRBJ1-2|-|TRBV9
CASSGHVRGMDYGYTF
TGTGCCAGCAGCGGGCACGTTCGGGGGATGGACTATGGCTACACCTTC
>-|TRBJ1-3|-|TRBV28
CASSFRGSGNTIYF
TGTGCCAGCAGTTTCAGAGGCTCTGGAAACACCATATATTTT
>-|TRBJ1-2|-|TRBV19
CASSIRPGNYGYTF
TGTGCCAGTAGTATCCGGCCAGGGAACTATGGCTACACCTTC
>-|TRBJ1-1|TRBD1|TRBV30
CAWSRDRNTEAFF
TGTGCCTGGAGTCGGGACAGGAACACTGAAGCTTTCTTT
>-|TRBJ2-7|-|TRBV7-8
CASSPKRGAPYEQYF
TGTGCCAGCAGCCCCAAACGGGGAGCTCCCTACGAGCAGTACTTC
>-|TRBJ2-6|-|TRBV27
CASSLSWGRSGANVLTF
TGTGCCAGCAGTTTATCGTGGGGCCGCTCTGGGGCCAACGTCCTGACTTTC
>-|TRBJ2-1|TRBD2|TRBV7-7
CASSLGAGAGNEQFF
TGTGCCAGCAGCTTGGGAGCGGGGGCCGGCAATGAGCAGTTCTTC
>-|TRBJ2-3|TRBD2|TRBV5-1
CASSFSGVTDTQYF
TGCGCCAGCAGCTTTAGCGGGGTCACAGATACGCAGTATTTT
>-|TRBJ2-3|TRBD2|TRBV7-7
CASSLSAGSRDTQYF
TGTGCCAGCAGCTTATCAGCGGGGAGCCGGGATACGCAGTATTTT
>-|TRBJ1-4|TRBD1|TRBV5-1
CASGLGQSTNEKLFF
TGCGCCAGCGGCTTGGGACAGTCAACTAATGAAAAACTGTTTTTT
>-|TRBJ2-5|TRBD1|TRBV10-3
CAISESRQGATQYF
TGTGCCATCAGTGAGTCGCGTCAGGGGGCAACCCAGTACTTC
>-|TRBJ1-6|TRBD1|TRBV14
CASSQDRGHGNSPLHF
TGTGCCAGCAGCCAGGACAGGGGGCACGGTAATTCACCCCTCCACTTT
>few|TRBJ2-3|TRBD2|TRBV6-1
CASSEGTSDTDTQYF
TGTGCCAGCAGTGAAGGGACTAGTGACACAGATACGCAGTATTTT
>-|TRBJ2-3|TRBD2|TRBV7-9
CASSPTSGGSDTQYF
TGTGCCAGCAGCCCGACTAGCGGGGGTTCAGATACGCAGTATTTT
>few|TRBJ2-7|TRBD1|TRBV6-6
CASSYSGSGQSYEQYF
TGTGCCAGCAGTTACTCGGGTTCGGGACAGTCCTACGAGCAGTACTTC
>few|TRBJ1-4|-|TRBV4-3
CASSQQAGNEKLFF
TGCGCCAGCAGCCAGCAGGCTGGGAATGAAAAACTGTTTTTT
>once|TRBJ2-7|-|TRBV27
CASSLRAGVRYEQYF
TGTGCCAGCAGTTTAAGGGCAGGGGTCCGGTACGAGCAGTACTTC
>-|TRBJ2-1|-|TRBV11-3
CASSSPGEGGGTNEQFF
TGTGCCAGCAGCTCCCCAGGCGAAGGGGGGGGGACGAATGAGCAGTTCTTC
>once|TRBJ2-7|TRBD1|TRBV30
CAWDPGQWSSYEQYF
TGTGCCTGGGACCCGGGACAGTGGAGCTCCTACGAGCAGTACTTC
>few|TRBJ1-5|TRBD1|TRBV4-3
CASSQRTGDQPQHF
TGCGCCAGCAGCCAACGGACAGGGGATCAGCCCCAGCATTTT
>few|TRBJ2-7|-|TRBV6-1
CASSGDSEAYEQYF
TGTGCCAGCAGTGGCGACAGTGAAGCCTACGAGCAGTACTTC
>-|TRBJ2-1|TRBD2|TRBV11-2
CASSFTSGSSYNEQFF
TGTGCCAGCAGCTTCACTAGCGGGAGCTCCTACAATGAGCAGTTCTTC
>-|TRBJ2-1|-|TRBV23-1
CASSGGTGIAYNEQFF
TGCGCCAGCTCTGGGGGAACAGGGATCGCCTACAATGAGCAGTTCTTC
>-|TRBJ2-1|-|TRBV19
CASSVDRYNEQFF
TGTGCCAGTAGTGTCGACAGGTACAATGAGCAGTTCTTC
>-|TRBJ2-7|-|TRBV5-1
CASSLAAQGSAYEQYF
TGCGCCAGCAGCTTGGCAGCACAGGGTTCGGCTTACGAGCAGTACTTC
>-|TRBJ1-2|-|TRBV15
CATSRGTATVPRGYTF
TGTGCCACCAGCAGAGGGACAGCTACGGTTCCGCGTGGCTACACCTTC
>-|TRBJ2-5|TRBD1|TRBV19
CASSMPGTEQETQYF
TGTGCCAGTAGTATGCCCGGGACAGAGCAAGAGACCCAGTACTTC
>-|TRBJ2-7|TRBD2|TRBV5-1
CASSPSILAGADEQYF
TGCGCCAGCAGCCCAAGCATACTAGCGGGGGCCGACGAGCAGTACTTC
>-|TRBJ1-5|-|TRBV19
CASSIYRAGQPQHF
TGTGCCAGTAGTATATACAGGGCCGGGCAGCCCCAGCATTTT
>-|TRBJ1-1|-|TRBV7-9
CASSPRTAYSEAFF
TGTGCCAGCAGCCCCCGGACAGCGTATAGTGAAGCTTTCTTT
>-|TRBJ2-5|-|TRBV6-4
CASSREEDETQYF
TGTGCCAGCTCGAGAGAGGAGGATGAGACCCAGTACTTC
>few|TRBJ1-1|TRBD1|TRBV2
CASRARGRAFF
TGTGCCAGCAGGGCCAGGGGGAGGGCTTTCTTT
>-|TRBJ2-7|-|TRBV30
CAWSVTSRRGPKF
TGTGCCTGGAGTGTAACCAGTCGGAGAGGGCCTAAATTC
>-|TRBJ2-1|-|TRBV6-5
CASSPSWGNYNEQFF
TGTGCCAGCAGCCCTAGCTGGGGAAACTACAATGAGCAGTTCTTC
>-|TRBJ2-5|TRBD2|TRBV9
CASSVRGGASRETQYF
TGTGCCAGCAGCGTACGCGGGGGGGCCAGTAGGGAGACCCAGTACTTC
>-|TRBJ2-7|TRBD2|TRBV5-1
CASSLRSGIRSYEQYF
TGCGCCAGCAGCTTGCGTAGCGGGATTAGGTCCTACGAGCAGTACTTC
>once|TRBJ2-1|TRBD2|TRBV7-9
CASSPRGLAGVSGEQFF
TGTGCCAGCAGCCCCCGGGGATTGGCGGGAGTTTCGGGTGAGCAGTTCTTC
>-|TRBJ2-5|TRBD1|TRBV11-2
CASSLGGGEKTQYF
TGTGCCAGCAGCTTAGGAGGGGGCGAAAAGACCCAGTACTTC
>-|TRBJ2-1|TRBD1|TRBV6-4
CASSDSRTGDHNEQFF
TGTGCCAGCAGTGACTCAAGGACAGGGGATCACAATGAGCAGTTCTTC
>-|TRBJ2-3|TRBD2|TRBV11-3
CASSLDGSGRSADTQYF
TGTGCCAGCAGCTTAGATGGATCCGGGAGGAGCGCAGATACGCAGTATTTT
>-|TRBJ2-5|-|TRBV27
CASSRRVKQETQYF
TGTGCCAGCAGCAGGAGGGTAAAGCAAGAGACCCAGTACTTC
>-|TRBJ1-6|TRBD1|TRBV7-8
CASSPRTGANVPLHF
TGTGCCAGCAGCCCACGGACAGGGGCGAACGTTCCCCTCCACTTT
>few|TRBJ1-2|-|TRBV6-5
CASRPPGGIGYGYTF
TGTGCCAGCAGGCCTCCTGGGGGGATCGGCTATGGCTACACCTTC